Described below is a single T cell receptor beta chain sequence and its context. Unique molecular identifier tags were affixed to discrete cDNA molecules. TCRdb reprocessed the 5' RACE reads with MiXCR, giving one entry per CDR3 protein. Here the sample spans under 65,000 distinct CDR3 sequences, approximately 12% being singletons. After removal of 5 bases from V and 12 bases from J, the junction contained 8 bases not matched to a gene. The CDR3 is 14 amino acids. Per germline, CDR1 SGHVS and CDR2 FNYEAQ. The sample is drawn from a study of early T cells in non-severe SARS-CoV-2 infection. At the level of the study: Sequenced material consisted of bulk RNA (from unsorted whole blood), and chains were unpaired.

The chain combines TRBV7-6 with TRBJ2-1; 12 nucleotides line up with TRBD2. The source material was whole blood. This sequence originates from an adult who was a healthcare worker with PCR-confirmed SARS-CoV-2 infection or an uninfected control (not recorded which). The CDR3 DNA sequence: TGTGCCAGCAGCACTAGCGGGGGGCCTCCTCGGCAGTTCTTC. Its protein is CASSTSGGPPRQFF. The whole variable domain, filled in from reference TRBV7-6 and TRBJ2-1, reads GAGVSQSPRYKVTKRGQDVALRCDPISGHVSLYWYRQALGQGPEFLTYFNYEAQQDKSGLPNDRFSAERPEGSISTLTIQRTEQRDSAMYRCASSTSGGPPRQFFGPGTRLTVL.